Below, 17 T cell receptor beta chains from the same sample are listed, as sequenced in a study of CD8+CD57+ T cells in acquired aplastic anemia. CDR3 and TCR beta VDJ profiling relied on genomic DNA as the template. TCRdb itself ran the reads through MiXCR, one entry per CDR3 protein. Of hundreds of thousands of distinct CDR3 sequences in the sample, about two thirds were seen once. Sequencing input: sorted CD4+, CD8+, or CD8+CD57+ T cells (not recorded which) from PBMCs. The receptors come from a human donor in good health, serving as a control.

The CDR3 DNA reads TGTGCCAGCAGCCCTTGGGCTAAGAACACTGAAGCTTTCTTT. It encodes CASSPWAKNTEAFF. The chain uses TRBV6-1 and TRBJ1-1, with no clear D. The CDR3 length is 14 residues. V was pared by 6 bases and J by 1 base, with 12 bases between. Germline CDR1 is MNHNS and CDR2 is SASEGT.

With respect to this clonotype: An end of the junction differs from the germline gene, which may be a read error. The rearrangement uses TRBV5-5 and TRBJ2-5; D is perhaps TRBD1 (6 bases). There are 17 residues in the CDR3. Germline CDR1 SGHKS, CDR2 YYEKEE (reference sequence). The DNA for the CDR3 is TGCGCCAGCAGCTTGGGGGCAAGCGGATACTACCAAGAGACCCAGTACTTC. Encoded protein: CASSLGASGYYQETQYF.

Many counts were recorded for this clonotype. The V and J genes are TRBV6-2 or TRBV6-3 and TRBJ1-5; D unclear. Germline V gives CDR1 MNHEY, CDR2 SVGEGT. Trimming took 5 bases from V and 2 from J, leaving 19 bases between them. The CDR3 has 17 amino acids. CDR3 in DNA: TGTGCCAGCAGTCACATGATCCGGACCGGAGGCAATCAGCCCCAGCATTTT. It is translated as CASSHMIRTGGNQPQHF.

As for this clonotype: The final CDR3 position lacks the conserved phenylalanine or tryptophan, pointing to a likely read error. The DNA is left out, because the CDR3 cannot be placed on it with certainty; the CDR3 is given as TCRdb lists it. The chain uses TRBV2 and TRBJ1-4; no check of the table's D call, TRBD1, against the DNA was made. CDR1 is SNHLY and CDR2 is FYNNEI in the germline V gene. The CDR3 has 13 residues if both end residues are counted. The CDR3 sequence is CASKQGLGVILLS.

About this clonotype itself: The conserved final phenylalanine or tryptophan is absent from the CDR3, which likely points to a read error. The J gene is TRBJ1-4, the V gene TRBV24-1; D uncertain. The germline V gene encodes CDR1 KGHDR and CDR2 SFDVKD. This CDR3 has 13 residues. The CDR3 nucleotides are TGTGCCACCAGTGAGGGGTTAGGTGAAGAACTGTTTCTT. The encoded protein is CATSEGLGEELFL.

This clonotype was seen ten or more times. The genes are TRBV3-2 and TRBJ1-3. TRBV3-2 is described as a pseudogene. There are 14 residues in the CDR3. CDR3 region: CASSQEYRGNTIYF. DNA for the CDR3: TGTGCCAGCAGCCAAGAGTATCGCGGAAACACCATATATTTT.

This sequence joins TRBV5-1 and TRBJ2-2; D possibly uses TRBD1 or TRBD2 (5 bases each). The CDR3 has 19 residues. V lost 3 bases and J lost 4, with 25 bases in between. In germline, CDR1 is SGHRS, CDR2 YFSETQ. The CDR3 sequence is CASSYNLITGGSSTGELFF. In DNA, the CDR3 is TGCGCCAGCAGCTACAATTTAATTACAGGAGGAAGTAGCACCGGGGAGCTGTTTTTT.

On this clonotype itself: No conserved phenylalanine or tryptophan is present at the end of the CDR3, so a read error is the likely explanation. The chain has TRBV5-1 and TRBJ1-5; TRBD1 agrees at 8 bases. CDR1 and CDR2 from the germline V gene are SGHRS and YFSETQ. The junction had 3 bases not matched to a gene; V was cut back by 4 bases and J by 0 bases. This CDR3 has 15 amino acids. The CDR3 coding sequence is TGCGCCAGCAGCGGGACAGGAGATAGCAATCAGCCCCAGCATCTT. It codes for CASSGTGDSNQPQHL.

This clonotype appeared once. CDR3 protein: CASVVGAGQETQYF. CDR3 nucleotide sequence: TGCGCCAGCGTCGTCGGAGCGGGGCAAGAGACCCAGTACTTC. This chain uses TRBV5-1 with TRBJ2-5, with 7 nucleotides matching TRBD2. The V gene end was trimmed by 7 bases and the J gene end by 2 bases; junction bases not matched to a gene: 8. CDR1 and CDR2 from the germline V gene are SGHRS and YFSETQ. This CDR3 spans 14 amino acids. The full variable domain, its missing parts supplied by reference TRBV5-1 and TRBJ2-5, is KAGVTQTPRYLIKTRGQQVTLSCSPISGHRSVSWYQQTPGQGLQFLFEYFSETQRNKGNFPGRFSGRQFSNSRSEMNVSTLELGDSALYLCASVVGAGQETQYFGPGTRLLVL.

This clonotype was seen at least ten times. This chain joins TRBV30 and TRBJ2-7; possibly TRBD1 for D (6 bases). CDR3 length: 10 amino acids. Germline V gene data show CDR1 as GTSNPN and CDR2 as SVGIG (reference sequence). V lost 5 bases and J lost 7, with 9 bases in between. CDR3 coding DNA: TGTGCCTGGTCCACAGGGGAGCAGTACTTC. Translation gives CAWSTGEQYF.

This clonotype is a singleton in its sample. The genes are TRBV5-6 and TRBJ1-5; TRBD1 is a possible D gene (5 bases). Germline lookup yields CDR1 SGHDT and CDR2 YYEEEE. This CDR3 is built from 16 residues. V was cut by 4 bases and J by 3 bases, with 17 bases left in between. CDR3 coding DNA: TGTGCCAGCAGCGGGGGACTAGAGGGGAACAATCAGCCCCAGCATTTT. This sequence encodes CASSGGLEGNNQPQHF.

This clonotype was picked up many times. This sequence joins TRBV2 and TRBJ2-2, with 7 bases lining up with TRBD1. CDR3 length: 14 amino acids. Germline V gene sequence: CDR1 SNHLY, CDR2 FYNNEI. V dropped 6 bases and J dropped 4; count of bases not matched to a gene: 5. The CDR3 DNA reads TGTGCCAGCAGGAAGGACAGGATCACCGGGGAGCTGTTTTTT. Translating it yields CASRKDRITGELFF.

In its sample, this clonotype was seen many times. V and J are TRBV20-1 and TRBJ2-3; 7 nucleotides agree with TRBD2. The CDR3 runs 13 residues. CDR1 is DFQATT, CDR2 SNEGSKA, per germline (reference sequence). After removal of 0 bases from V and 5 bases from J, the junction contained 2 bases not matched to a gene. The CDR3 region has the DNA TGCAGTGCTAGAGACCGCGGGAGAGATACGCAGTATTTT. Translation: CSARDRGRDTQYF.

The V gene is TRBV20-1, the J gene TRBJ2-5; D might be TRBD2 (6 bases). The CDR3 is made up of 13 amino acids. The germline CDR1 and CDR2 sequences are DFQATT and SNEGSKA (reference sequence). The germline V and J ends were trimmed by 3 bases and 0 bases, with 8 bases remaining between them. The CDR3 reads CSASGGHQETQYF. DNA for the CDR3: TGCAGTGCTAGCGGGGGTCACCAAGAGACCCAGTACTTC.

This clonotype was observed a handful of times. One base away lies a much larger clone, so this may be a sequencing read error. The CDR3 nucleotides are TGTGCCAGCAGCTTAGAGTTCCAGCCCCAGCATTTT. Translated, it gives CASSLEFQPQHF. The chain uses TRBV11-2 and TRBJ1-5; D gene unclear. The CDR3 is 12 amino acids. Germline CDR1 and CDR2: SGHAT and FQNNGV. Trimming left V 0 bases short and J 7 bases short, with 4 bases between. Supplemented by reference TRBV11-2 and TRBJ1-5, the full variable domain reads EAGVAQSPRYKIIEKRQSVAFWCNPISGHATLYWYQQILGQGPKLLIQFQNNGVVDDSQLPKDRFSAERLKGVDSTLKIQPAKLEDSAVYLCASSLEFQPQHFGDGTRLSIL.

This clonotype came up many times. One end of the junction varies from germline; a read error may be responsible. The chain combines TRBV10-3 with TRBJ1-1, with D perhaps TRBD1 (6 bases). This CDR3 has 17 amino acids. Germline V gene sequence: CDR1 ENHRY, CDR2 SYGVKD. In DNA, the CDR3 is TGTGCCATCAGGCTTACGACCAGGGGAGGTGGGAACGCTGAAGCTTTCTTT. Translating it yields CAIRLTTRGGGNAEAFF.

Many counts were recorded for this clonotype. The genes are TRBV20-1 and TRBJ2-2; 11 bases are shared with TRBD2. The CDR3 is made up of 16 amino acids. V was clipped by 7 bases and J by 7 bases; unmatched bases: 14. Germline assignment: CDR1 DFQATT and CDR2 SNEGSKA (reference sequence). The CDR3 sequence is CSGISGGAEEVGELFF. In DNA form, the CDR3 reads TGCAGTGGCATTAGCGGGGGGGCCGAAGAGGTCGGGGAGCTGTTTTTT.